These 21 T cell receptor beta chains share one sample of origin, sequenced in a study of shared clonotypes between healthy human individuals. TCRdb's copy holds only in-frame clones and misses some; the assay was immunoSEQ multiplex PCR. The sample includes around 1.6 million clones, 95% to 99% seen only once; the top ten take roughly 0.45%. Sequenced material: naive CD4+ T cells sorted from blood. As for subset: CD45RA+ positively selected. The receptors were gathered from a man younger than 45 in good health.

This clone was observed a single time. This sequence joins TRBV25-1 and TRBJ2-1; 7 nucleotides match TRBD2. V lost 4 bases and J lost 5; bases outside the gene matches: 14. Germline values: CDR1 MGHDK, CDR2 SYGVNS. This CDR3 is 17 amino acids long. The CDR3 protein is CASSAWGGRGINNEQFF. In DNA, the CDR3 is TGTGCCAGCAGTGCCTGGGGCGGGAGAGGGATCAACAATGAGCAGTTCTTC.

The CDR3 here is CAISELQGADYGYTF. The CDR3 coding sequence is TGTGCCATCAGTGAGTTACAGGGGGCCGACTATGGCTACACCTTC. The J gene is TRBJ1-2, the V gene TRBV10-3, with 9 bases lining up with TRBD1. Germline CDR1 reads ENHRY; CDR2 reads SYGVKD. The CDR3 totals 15 residues. The V and J ends lost 1 base and 3 bases, in that order; junction bases with no gene match: 3.

J is TRBJ2-7 and V is TRBV10-2; D unclear. The V gene's germline CDR1 is WSHSY and CDR2 SAAADI. This CDR3 region has 15 residues. Trimming took off 6 bases at V and 0 bases at J, with 15 bases between the two ends. CDR3 DNA sequence: TGCGCCAGCAGATTAGATACCGGGCCCTCCTACGAGCAGTACTTC. This codes for CASRLDTGPSYEQYF.

This clone was observed a single time. This chain joins TRBV6-4 and TRBJ2-7; a weak D match, TRBD2 (6 bases). The V gene's germline CDR1 is MRHNA and CDR2 SNTAGT. Trimming pared 3 bases from V and 7 bases from J, leaving 19 bases between. The length of the CDR3 is 15 residues. The CDR3 DNA sequence: TGTGCCAGCAGTGAAGCCGGGACTCCCCTCTCGGAGCAGTACTTC. Protein sequence: CASSEAGTPLSEQYF.

CDR3 in amino acids: CASSQDTTGFVEKLFF. For the CDR3, the DNA is TGCGCCAGCAGCCAAGATACGACAGGCTTCGTTGAAAAACTGTTTTTT. The chain joins TRBV4-3 to TRBJ1-4; tentative D call: TRBD1 (6 bases). CDR1 LGHNA and CDR2 YSLEER come from the germline V gene. The CDR3 extends over 16 amino acids. The V and J ends lost 0 bases and 7 bases respectively, with 15 bases between them.

V usage is TRBV10-2 and J usage is TRBJ2-7; D is undetermined. The CDR3 runs 14 residues. Looked up from germline, CDR1 is WSHSY and CDR2 is SAAADI. Trimming left V 0 bases short and J 2 bases short, with 8 bases between. The CDR3 nucleotides are TGCGCCAGCAGTGAGTCAGCTGGTACCTACGAGCAGTACTTC. It yields the protein CASSESAGTYEQYF.

The chain couples TRBV7-2 to TRBJ2-3; 8 bases are a match to TRBD2. Germline V gene lookup returns CDR1 SGHTA and CDR2 FQGNSA. The junction had 6 bases not matched to a gene; V was cut back by 3 bases and J by 1 base. This CDR3 has 16 amino acids. CDR3 nucleotides: TGTGCCAGCAGCTTCAACAGCGGGAGCCGCACAGATACGCAGTATTTT. This gives the protein CASSFNSGSRTDTQYF.

The chain combines TRBV4-3 with TRBJ2-5, with TRBD1 as a possible D gene (6 bases). The CDR3 loop spans 17 amino acids. CDR1 and CDR2 from the germline V gene are LGHNA and YSLEER. The V end lost 4 bases, the J end lost 2 bases, and 20 bases lay between the germline ends. CDR3 amino acids: CASSRGFGRGQQETQYF. The CDR3 DNA is TGCGCCAGCAGCCGGGGTTTTGGCAGGGGACAACAAGAGACCCAGTACTTC.

The CDR3 here is CASSYVRETQYF. The CDR3 DNA sequence: TGTGCCAGCAGCTACGTTAGGGAGACCCAGTACTTC. This chain links TRBV5-6 with TRBJ2-5; D is unresolved. The CDR3 is 12 residues long. Germline V gene sequence: CDR1 SGHDT, CDR2 YYEEEE. The V gene lost 3 bases and the J gene lost 5 bases, with 8 bases spanning the gap.

This chain uses TRBV2 with TRBJ2-3; D is uncertain. The germline V and J ends were trimmed by 3 bases and 0 bases, with 16 bases remaining between them. The CDR3 is made up of 17 amino acids. The germline gives CDR1 SNHLY, CDR2 FYNNEI. The CDR3 loop is CASSDETAELSTDTQYF. The CDR3 region has the DNA TGTGCCAGCAGTGACGAGACGGCGGAACTTAGCACAGATACGCAGTATTTT.

V gene TRBV5-5 combines with J gene TRBJ1-2; no firm D call. CDR1 and CDR2 from the germline V gene are SGHKS and YYEKEE (reference sequence). Deletions cut 2 bases from V and 5 bases from J, with 7 bases between. The CDR3 length is 12 residues. The CDR3 here is CASSFNRYGYTF. The DNA for the CDR3 is TGTGCCAGCAGCTTTAATAGATATGGCTACACCTTC.

The chain recombines TRBV13 with TRBJ1-1, with unresolved D. The CDR3 is 15 residues long. The V end was cut by 5 bases, the J end by 1 base, with 14 bases between. Germline V gene sequence: CDR1 PRHDT, CDR2 FYEKMQ (reference sequence). CDR3 bases: TGTGCCAGCAGCCCCCGGGAACGTAGGAACACTGAAGCTTTCTTT. Translation gives CASSPRERRNTEAFF.

The DNA of the CDR3 is TGTGCCAGCAGATACCGAGCGGCCTCGGACACCGGGGAGCTGTTTTTT. Translation: CASRYRAASDTGELFF. V is TRBV28 and J is TRBJ2-2, with D possibly TRBD2 on 5 matching bases. The CDR3 is 16 residues long. The germline V gene encodes CDR1 MDHEN and CDR2 SYDVKM. V shed 6 bases and J shed 3 bases, with 17 bases lying between them.

This chain joins TRBV28 and TRBJ2-7; 9 nucleotides match TRBD2. Germline assignment: CDR1 MDHEN and CDR2 SYDVKM. Trimming cost V 7 bases and J 3 bases; bases outside gene matches: 10. The CDR3 loop spans 15 amino acids. CDR3 nucleotide sequence: TGTGCCAGCAACCCAGGCGGCGGGAGGGACTACGAGCAGTACTTC. It yields the protein CASNPGGGRDYEQYF.

Remarks on this clone: The junction shows a germline mismatch at one end, possibly a read error. The J gene is TRBJ1-1, the V gene TRBV7-9; weak D call: TRBD1 (6 bases). CDR1 is SEHNR and CDR2 is FQNEAQ in the germline V gene (reference sequence). The CDR3 contains 15 residues. For the CDR3, the DNA is TGTGCCAGCAGCGGACAGACCATAGACGATTTAATCGCCCTCTTT. It specifies CASSGQTIDDLIALF. Based on the CDR3 plus reference TRBV7-9 and TRBJ1-1, the full variable domain is DTGVSQNPRHKITKRGQNVTFRCDPISEHNRLYWYRQTLGQGPEFLTYFQNEAQLEKSRLLSDRFSAERPKGSFSTLEIQRTEQGDSAMYLCASSGQTIDDLIALFGQGTRLTVV.

The gene calls are TRBV5-1 and TRBJ2-7; 8 nucleotides align to TRBD1. Germline V gene data show CDR1 as SGHRS and CDR2 as YFSETQ. The CDR3 totals 15 residues. The trim removed 4 bases at V and 3 bases at J, leaving 9 bases unmatched. CDR3: CASSPPGQEVYEQYF. The CDR3 DNA reads as TGCGCCAGCAGCCCACCGGGACAGGAGGTCTACGAGCAGTACTTC.

J is TRBJ2-2 and V is TRBV30, with 10 bases aligning to TRBD2. This CDR3 is built from 22 residues. V was pared by 6 bases and J by 4 bases, with 29 bases of the junction left unmatched. CDR1 GTSNPN and CDR2 SVGIG come from the germline V gene (reference sequence). The CDR3 sequence: CACKEREGRGRNSRWSTGELFF. In DNA form, the CDR3 reads TGTGCCTGTAAAGAGCGGGAGGGGAGAGGGCGGAACTCAAGATGGAGCACCGGGGAGCTGTTTTTT.

V usage is TRBV5-4 and J usage is TRBJ2-1; TRBD2 aligns across 10 bases. There are 16 residues in the CDR3. In germline, CDR1 is SGHNT, CDR2 YYREEE (reference sequence). J was trimmed by 9 bases and V by 0 bases; bases with no gene match: 9. The CDR3 bases are TGTGCCAGCAGCTTGGGGGCTAGCGGGGGTTCGAGTGAGCAGTTCTTC. Translated, it gives CASSLGASGGSSEQFF.

The rearrangement links TRBV4-2 to TRBJ2-1, with 7 bases identical to TRBD2. The length of the CDR3 is 14 residues. Germline CDR1 is LGHNA and CDR2 is YNFKEQ. Unmatched junction bases numbered 3, after V lost 0 bases and J lost 7 bases. The CDR3 DNA is TGTGCCAGCAGCCAAGAAGCGGGGCGGAATGAGCAGTTCTTC. Residues: CASSQEAGRNEQFF.

The genes are TRBV18 and TRBJ2-5; the match to TRBD1 covers 7 bases. The closer fit of TRBJ2-7 to the DNA end suggests the J call may be wrong. CDR3 length equals 13 residues. Germline assignment: CDR1 KGHSH and CDR2 LQKENI. CDR3 region: CASSPGTAYEQYF. CDR3 nucleotide sequence: TGTGCCAGCTCACCAGGGACAGCCTACGAGCAGTACTTC.

V usage is TRBV19 and J usage is TRBJ2-1, with D maybe TRBD1 (5 bases). Trimming took off 3 bases at V and 0 bases at J, with 9 bases between the two ends. CDR1 is LNHDA, CDR2 SQIVND, per germline (reference sequence). CDR3 length equals 15 residues. The CDR3 DNA sequence: TGTGCCAGTAGTATCGGACATAGCTCCTACAATGAGCAGTTCTTC. It is translated as CASSIGHSSYNEQFF. Variable domain in full (rest from reference TRBV19 and TRBJ2-1): DGGITQSPKYLFRKEGQNVTLSCEQNLNHDAMYWYRQDPGQGLRLIYYSQIVNDFQKGDIAEGYSVSREKKESFPLTVTSAQKNPTAFYLCASSIGHSSYNEQFFGPGTRLTVL.